The present TCR beta chain was sequenced within a study of blood T cells in healthy people across ages (dated by TCRdb to the mid-2010s). For the wider study: In model experiments, roughly one uniquely barcoded TCR beta cDNA molecule per two T cells was captured by template switching. Age-related changes in TCR beta repertoire diversity were measured in the study by deep sequencing normalized with unique cDNA molecular identifiers. To avoid experimental bias, donors of different ages were distributed randomly across sequencing lanes. The study analyzed two additional independent replicas of 1 million unique cDNA reads from the same blood draw for two donors, one aged 18 to 29 and one aged 80 or older. Four age groups were formed from the donors: young (average approximately 15 years), middle-aged (just under 40), aged (over 55) and long-lived (about 80).

Systemically healthy Caucasian individuals from Russia, some 38 in total and aged roughly 6 to 90 years, were included as donors. Roughly 10 milliliters of peripheral blood were collected from each donor into EDTA-treated Vacutainer tubes. PBMCs were isolated by Ficoll-Paque density-gradient centrifugation, with at least 7 million obtained per sample. Trizol reagent was used to extract total RNA from the PBMCs, yielding at least 5 micrograms per sample. For every donor, an aliquot of PBMCs went through flow cytometry to measure the percentages of naive CD45RAhigh/CD27high T cells. A remark on this clonotype: Its target antigen remains unknown. No much larger clone exists at a distance of one base, and base qualities are not known.

CDR1 and CDR2 (MNHEY, SVGAGI) derive from the germline V gene. The CDR3 covers 13 residues, taking in both the cysteine and the phenylalanine. CDR3 DNA is the only sequence kept; it has 39 bases, read in frame from the first base. The library was built by means of 5' RACE. This sample was sequenced with an Illumina HiSeq 2500. The second PCR ran for roughly 7 to 12 cycles and used a J-beta primer mix along with a sample-barcoded 5' primer. A unique molecular identifier was introduced onto each TCR beta cDNA molecule by a template-switch 5' adaptor carrying 12 random nucleotides. Each sample yielded at least 3 million CDR3-containing paired-end reads. All of the RNA was converted into first-strand cDNA using the Mint cDNA synthesis kit, with a TRBC-specific oligonucleotide serving as the primer. After uracil-DNA glycosylase treatment, a first 18-cycle PCR used universal primers M1SS and BC2_uni_R on all cDNA. As for the authors' bioinformatics: For normalization, 1 million high-quality reads were randomly selected from each sample, with every read carrying a distinct molecular identifier. Reads sharing molecular identifiers were discarded rather than binned into consensus sequences. MiTCR, with a Q25 quality threshold and the strictest error-elimination algorithm, was used for CDR3 identification, clonotype clustering and error correction. A nonparametric unseen species model with Euler transformation was used to estimate lower-bound total TCR beta diversity. TCRdb reworked the public reads: Q25 trimming with fastp, MiXCR clone assembly, productive beta chains retained. CDR3 protein sequences are deduplicated, and each keeps its most common genes and DNA. These V and J calls derive from TCRdb rather than the authors' analysis. This sample is represented by hundreds of thousands of distinct CDR3 sequences; about 30% of them were singletons. The ten largest clones represent approximately 15% of the sample.

What the study reported, not specific to this receptor: Observed TCR beta diversity correlated strongly with the percentage of naive T cells measured by flow cytometry. As age increased, observed TCR beta diversity per million T cells dropped in a roughly linear way, and a significant reduction was already evident by age about 40. Donor CMV infection status was unknown, potentially confounding age-related changes in expanded clonotypes. Compared with the aged group, the long-lived group had more naive CD4+ T cells, fewer expanded clones and increased TCR diversity, suggesting age selection. Since profiling was done on bulk unsorted PBMCs, naive and antigen-experienced compartments could not be conclusively compared. Estimates of total diversity based on one million sequenced T cells were regarded as lower bounds and as underestimates.

The chain joins TRBV6-5 to TRBJ2-5; the D assignment is uncertain and may be TRBD1 or TRBD2, with 6 bases supporting each. The J call could be wrong; TRBJ2-7 is a better fit for the DNA end. The TCR comes from a woman of 80 years or more in good health. The sequenced sample consisted of blood. CDR3 loop: CASRRPGATEQYF. The DNA sequence follows: TGTGCCAGCAGGCGGCCGGGGGCGACCGAGCAGTACTTC.